Listed below are T cell receptor beta chains from one sample, sequenced in a study of shared clonotypes between healthy human individuals. Repertoires were generated with immunoSEQ multiplex PCR, while TCRdb's copy carries only in-frame clones and drops some. The table records about 2,200,000 clones, just over 90% of them present only once. Input material: naive CD8+ T cells from PBMCs. The receptors stem from a young man in good health. Some clones in this sample may be carry-over from other donors' samples. CDR3s include the opening cysteine and the closing phenylalanine or tryptophan. Fields, in order: CDR3 protein, V gene, J gene.

CDR3: CASRTGGLNTEAFF; V: TRBV19; J: TRBJ1-1
CDR3: CASTPGGENTEAFF; V: TRBV6-5; J: TRBJ1-1
CDR3: CASSSLQSYSNQPQHF; V: TRBV28; J: TRBJ1-5
CDR3: CASSQVGAVERPYEQYF; V: TRBV4-2; J: TRBJ2-7
CDR3: CAISGGREDSYNEQFF; V: TRBV10-3; J: TRBJ2-1
CDR3: CASSFPGRVQETQYF; V: TRBV7-8; J: TRBJ2-5
CDR3: CASSLGGTGELFF; V: TRBV7-9; J: TRBJ2-2
CDR3: CASSHGRTGGRYEQYF; V: TRBV9; J: TRBJ2-7
CDR3: CASSQEVRGGSYEQYF; V: TRBV4-1; J: TRBJ2-7
CDR3: CATSMGRWGYEQYF; V: TRBV15; J: TRBJ2-7
CDR3: CASSYSEGPDEQYF; V: TRBV6-5; J: TRBJ2-7
CDR3: CASSLAGLADEQYF; V: TRBV5-6; J: TRBJ2-7
CDR3: CASSITGGGIPFF; V: TRBV28; J: TRBJ2-1
CDR3: CASSLSTPWDEQFF; V: TRBV27; J: TRBJ2-1
CDR3: CASSLGFSSYGYTF; V: TRBV7-9; J: TRBJ1-2
CDR3: CASSDRTGINEKLFF; V: TRBV7-9; J: TRBJ1-4
CDR3: CASSTDRARNQPQHF; V: TRBV7-9; J: TRBJ1-5
CDR3: CASSLERGDSANF; V: TRBV7-8; J: TRBJ1-3
CDR3: CASSFGWVEQYF; V: TRBV11-2; J: TRBJ2-7
CDR3: CASSSGGHGEYF; V: TRBV11-2; J: TRBJ2-7
CDR3: CASSLGGANSGAATDTQYF; V: TRBV7-9; J: TRBJ2-3
CDR3: CASSSLYYGTAGTQDTQYF; V: TRBV28; J: TRBJ2-3
CDR3: CASSFTYSARTNEKLFF; V: TRBV27; J: TRBJ1-4
CDR3: CASLGGYEQYF; V: TRBV6-6; J: TRBJ2-7